The 14 T cell receptor beta chains below come from one sample, sequenced in a study of shared clonotypes between healthy human individuals. Clones were sequenced by immunoSEQ multiplex PCR, and TCRdb holds only the in-frame ones, with some missing. The sample holds millions of clones; 85% to 95% are singletons and the top ten take under 0.45%. Sequencing used naive CD4+ T cells from PBMCs. The subset here: CD45RA+ positively selected. The receptors come from a man between 18 and 29 years old in good health. Some clones in this sample may be carry-over from other donors' samples.

The chain recombines TRBV30 with TRBJ1-3, with D unclear. The CDR3 covers 13 residues. V lost 0 bases and J lost 2, with 5 bases in between. Germline V gives CDR1 GTSNPN, CDR2 SVGIG (reference sequence). The CDR3 DNA follows: TGTGCCTGGAGTGTGATCGCTGGAAACACCATATATTTT. This codes for CAWSVIAGNTIYF.

J is TRBJ2-7 and V is TRBV5-1; D not certain. The CDR3 loop spans 15 amino acids. Germline values: CDR1 SGHRS, CDR2 YFSETQ. V lost 0 bases and J lost 0, with 10 bases in between. The CDR3 DNA is TGCGCCAGCAGCTTGGAAAAACTAAACTCCTACGAGCAGTACTTC. It translates to CASSLEKLNSYEQYF. Drawing the rest from reference TRBV5-1 and TRBJ2-7, the complete variable domain is KAGVTQTPRYLIKTRGQQVTLSCSPISGHRSVSWYQQTPGQGLQFLFEYFSETQRNKGNFPGRFSGRQFSNSRSEMNVSTLELGDSALYLCASSLEKLNSYEQYFGPGTRLTVT.

The chain joins TRBV7-3 to TRBJ1-1; D remains unclear. The germline CDR1 and CDR2 sequences are SGHTA and FQGTGA. The CDR3 contains 14 residues. V was cut by 4 bases and J by 1 base, with 10 bases left in between. This chain's CDR3 is CASSSQPGNTEAFF. The CDR3 DNA reads as TGTGCCAGCAGCTCACAACCGGGGAACACTGAAGCTTTCTTT.

Remarks on this clone: The same CDR3 arises from other DNA sequences in this sample as well. This chain connects TRBV7-2 to TRBJ1-1; D is unclear. The CDR3 loop spans 13 amino acids. The germline V gene has CDR1 SGHTA and CDR2 FQGNSA. V was clipped by 2 bases and J by 2 bases, with 6 bases between them. CDR3 sequence: CASSLHQNTEAFF. The CDR3 nucleotides read TGTGCCAGCAGCTTACATCAAAACACTGAAGCTTTCTTT. Filled out from reference TRBV7-2 and TRBJ1-1, the complete variable domain reads GAGVSQSPSNKVTEKGKDVELRCDPISGHTALYWYRQSLGQGLEFLIYFQGNSAPDKSGLPSDRFSAERTGGSVSTLTIQRTQQEDSAVYLCASSLHQNTEAFFGQGTRLTVV.

The chain has TRBV10-3 and TRBJ2-7; D perhaps matches TRBD1 (5 bases). The V end was cut by 3 bases, the J end by 3 bases, with 12 bases between. This CDR3 contains 14 residues. Germline V gene lookup returns CDR1 ENHRY and CDR2 SYGVKD. This CDR3 is CAISELRGSYEQYF. The CDR3 DNA reads TGTGCCATCAGTGAATTAAGGGGTAGCTACGAGCAGTACTTC.

The rearrangement links TRBV28 to TRBJ2-7; D might be TRBD2 (6 bases). Trimming took off 5 bases at V and 2 bases at J, with 22 bases between the two ends. The V gene's germline CDR1 is MDHEN and CDR2 SYDVKM. CDR3 size: 17 residues. CDR3 sequence: CASSTGLGREAAYEQYF. The CDR3 nucleotides read TGTGCCAGCAGTACCGGATTGGGGCGGGAAGCCGCCTACGAGCAGTACTTC.

V usage is TRBV6-4 and J usage is TRBJ2-1; a weak D match, TRBD2 (6 bases). This CDR3 comprises 16 residues. Deletions cut 6 bases from V and 4 bases from J, with 19 bases between. The germline gives CDR1 MRHNA, CDR2 SNTAGT. CDR3 nucleotide sequence: TGTGCCAGCAGCTCCCTCCCCCGACTAGAATACAATGAGCAGTTCTTC. As protein: CASSSLPRLEYNEQFF.

V is TRBV12-5 and J is TRBJ2-5; 9 bases map to TRBD1. The CDR3 extends over 20 amino acids. V shed 7 bases and J 2 bases; nucleotides not matched to a gene: 23. Germline V gene data show CDR1 as LGHNT and CDR2 as FRNRAP. The CDR3 sequence: CASASRKGTGMFWGQETQYF. DNA of the CDR3: TGTGCTAGTGCCTCAAGAAAAGGGACAGGGATGTTTTGGGGACAAGAGACCCAGTACTTC.

This chain links TRBV4-1 with TRBJ2-7; 7 bases are a match to TRBD2. The CDR3 length is 14 residues. Germline loops: CDR1 MGHRA, CDR2 YSYEKL. Trimming took 4 bases from V and 4 from J; bases not matched to a gene: 7. CDR3 residues: CASSRLTSLYEQYF. The CDR3 DNA reads TGCGCCAGCAGCCGTCTGACTAGCTTGTACGAGCAGTACTTC.

This chain connects TRBV9 to TRBJ2-4; D might be TRBD2 (6 bases). The germline V and J ends were trimmed by 0 bases and 9 bases, with 13 bases remaining between them. This CDR3 contains 14 residues. Per germline, CDR1 SGDLS and CDR2 YYNGEE. The CDR3 coding sequence is TGTGCCAGCAGCGTAGTTGGGGAGGCGGGCATTCAGTACTTC. It yields the protein CASSVVGEAGIQYF. The whole variable domain, remainder taken from reference TRBV9 and TRBJ2-4, is DSGVTQTPKHLITATGQRVTLRCSPRSGDLSVYWYQQSLDQGLQFLIQYYNGEERAKGNILERFSAQQFPDLHSELNLSSLELGDSALYFCASSVVGEAGIQYFGAGTRLSVL.

The genes are TRBV28 and TRBJ2-7, with TRBD2 matching 9 bases. The V segment lost 4 bases and the J segment 3 bases; nucleotides outside the gene matches: 4. CDR1 and CDR2 from the germline V gene are MDHEN and SYDVKM. The CDR3 consists of 14 residues. This chain's CDR3 is CASSSSGTLYEQYF. The CDR3 DNA follows: TGTGCCAGCAGTTCTAGCGGGACGCTCTACGAGCAGTACTTC.

The table lists this clone with a count of one. The chain joins TRBV19 to TRBJ2-7; 7 bases agree with TRBD1. The CDR3 has 16 residues. The germline V gene has CDR1 LNHDA and CDR2 SQIVND (reference sequence). Trimming at V came to 4 bases and at J to 0 bases, leaving 9 bases not matched to a gene. CDR3 nucleotides: TGTGCCAGTAGTAAGGCTTACGGGACAGACTCCTACGAGCAGTACTTC. Its protein product is CASSKAYGTDSYEQYF. Variable domain in full (rest from reference TRBV19 and TRBJ2-7): DGGITQSPKYLFRKEGQNVTLSCEQNLNHDAMYWYRQDPGQGLRLIYYSQIVNDFQKGDIAEGYSVSREKKESFPLTVTSAQKNPTAFYLCASSKAYGTDSYEQYFGPGTRLTVT.

The chain couples TRBV7-3 to TRBJ2-3; 8 positions match TRBD2. CDR3 size: 16 residues. Germline-derived CDR1 and CDR2 are SGHTA and FQGTGA. V gave up 5 bases and J gave up 4 bases; unmatched junction bases: 11. The CDR3 region is CASSITPGAGADTQYF. DNA of the CDR3: TGTGCCAGCAGCATCACGCCGGGAGCGGGGGCAGATACGCAGTATTTT.

V usage is TRBV10-3 and J usage is TRBJ1-1, with D uncertain. Trimming stripped 2 bases from V and 10 bases from J, with 17 bases between. Per germline, CDR1 ENHRY and CDR2 SYGVKD. The CDR3 is 14 amino acids. The CDR3 sequence is CAISEGYTIGAAFF. The CDR3 coding sequence is TGTGCCATCAGTGAGGGGTATACGATAGGTGCAGCTTTCTTT.